The 14 T cell receptor beta chains below all came from one sample that was sequenced in a study of T cells in Graves' hyperthyroidism and ophthalmopathy (dated by TCRdb to between 2019 and 2020). Libraries came from multiplex PCR. Sequencer: Illumina HiSeq 2000. Amplification of TCR beta CDR3 regions was carried out from RNA transcripts. For the first round of RT-PCR on the TCR CDR3, the HTBI primer set was used together with the Qiagen OneStep RT-PCR kit. The public reads were quality trimmed at Q25 with fastp and then assembled into clones with MiXCR by TCRdb, keeping productive beta chains. Rows merge per CDR3 protein into single entries with the most common DNA and genes. For this sample there are approximately 590,000 distinct CDR3 sequences; more than 15% appear just once. Around 6.6% of the sample belongs to the ten largest clones. Material: blood. Receptors were obtained from a woman aged 25-40 years with Graves' hyperthyroidism.

This chain uses TRBV25-1 with TRBJ1-2, with unresolved D. This CDR3 is 14 amino acids long. V lost 3 bases and J lost 8, with 16 bases in between. CDR1 is MGHDK and CDR2 is SYGVNS in the germline V gene. The CDR3 bases are TGTGCCAGCAGTGAGCCTGGGCCCGGACGGGGCTACACCTTC. It translates to CASSEPGPGRGYTF.

The chain links TRBV9 to TRBJ2-5, with D tentatively TRBD2 (7 bases). V was trimmed by 0 bases and J by 4 bases, leaving 13 bases between them. Germline V CDR1 and CDR2: SGDLS, YYNGEE. The CDR3 runs 15 residues. CDR3 coding DNA: TGTGCCAGCAGCGTAGCTAGAGGGGGGGGAGAGACCCAGTACTTC. Protein product: CASSVARGGGETQYF.

The genes are TRBV4-1 and TRBJ1-6; D gene uncertain. The CDR3 runs to 13 residues. Germline V lookup: CDR1 MGHRA, CDR2 YSYEKL. Trimming cost V 4 bases and J 6 bases, with 7 bases left between them. CDR3 in DNA: TGCGCCAGCAGCCGAGGGATTAATTCACCCCTCCACTTT. This gives the protein CASSRGINSPLHF.

This clonotype was observed at least ten times. The chain employs TRBV27 and TRBJ2-5; no clear D. This CDR3 comprises 14 residues. Germline-derived CDR1 and CDR2 are MNHEY and SMNVEV (reference sequence). V lost 5 bases, J lost 4 bases, and 14 bases lay in between. CDR3 in DNA: TGTGCCAGCAGTCCCCGACTGGTGGGAGAGACCCAGTACTTC. Translated: CASSPRLVGETQYF.

Only a few counts were recorded for this clonotype. This sequence joins TRBV6-5 and TRBJ2-1; D is uncertain. The CDR3 runs 13 residues. Trimming took 3 bases from V and 9 from J, leaving 12 bases between them. Germline lookup yields CDR1 MNHEY and CDR2 SVGAGI. The CDR3 DNA follows: TGTGCCAGCAGTTATTCGGGTACGGGTGAGCAGTTCTTC. This translates into CASSYSGTGEQFF.

The sample holds a few counts of this clonotype. This chain connects TRBV7-9 to TRBJ1-5; perhaps TRBD1 as D (5 bases). CDR1 and CDR2 (germline): SEHNR, FQNEAQ (reference sequence). The CDR3 covers 16 residues. V was trimmed by 5 bases and J by 3 bases, leaving 17 bases between them. The DNA of the CDR3 is TGTGCCAGCAGCCCGGAGGGAGACAGAACCAATCAGCCCCAGCATTTT. The encoded protein is CASSPEGDRTNQPQHF.

The table lists this clonotype with many counts. The gene calls are TRBV3-1 and TRBJ1-2, with D possibly TRBD1 on 5 matching bases. V was cut by 1 base and J by 7 bases, with 10 bases left in between. The CDR3 runs to 13 residues. Per germline, CDR1 LGHDT and CDR2 YNNKEL (reference sequence). The CDR3 sequence: CASSQGRVGGYTF. Written as DNA, the CDR3 is TGTGCCAGCAGCCAAGGCAGGGTAGGTGGCTACACCTTC.

This clonotype was counted at least ten times. The V call is TRBV30, the J call TRBJ2-7, with D uncertain. There are 13 residues in the CDR3. Per the germline V gene, CDR1 is GTSNPN and CDR2 is SVGIG (reference sequence). The germline V and J ends were trimmed by 7 bases and 0 bases, with 13 bases remaining between them. This CDR3 is CASTVGSSYEQYF. CDR3 nucleotide sequence: TGTGCCTCCACCGTGGGGTCCTCCTACGAGCAGTACTTC.

V gene TRBV19 combines with J gene TRBJ2-1; no clear D. The CDR3 loop spans 14 amino acids. CDR1 and CDR2 from the germline V gene are LNHDA and SQIVND (reference sequence). Trimming shortened V by 5 bases and J by 8 bases, and 16 bases separated the two germline ends. CDR3 sequence (DNA): TGTGCCAGTAGTCGTTCCACTCCTGGGGATGAGCAGTTCTTC. Its translation: CASSRSTPGDEQFF.

The table lists this clonotype with many counts. This chain uses TRBV7-9 with TRBJ1-1; 9 bases agree with TRBD1. The CDR3 length is 15 residues. The J segment lost 5 bases and the V segment lost 4 bases, leaving 8 bases of the junction unmatched. CDR1 is SEHNR and CDR2 is FQNEAQ in the germline V gene (reference sequence). The CDR3 sequence is CASSSGTGPRTEAFF. The DNA of the CDR3 is TGTGCCAGCAGCTCCGGGACAGGGCCGAGAACTGAAGCTTTCTTT.

This clonotype was detected only a few times. The chain is built from TRBV7-9 and TRBJ1-6; TRBD1 aligns across 8 bases. J gave up 10 bases and V 6 bases, and 8 bases lay outside the gene matches. The CDR3 runs 14 residues. CDR1 SEHNR and CDR2 FQNEAQ come from the germline V gene (reference sequence). This CDR3 reads CASRPGGVWSPLHF. The CDR3 DNA is TGTGCCAGCAGACCAGGGGGCGTCTGGTCACCCCTCCACTTT. Full variable domain (outside the CDR3, taken from reference TRBV7-9 and TRBJ1-6): DTGVSQNPRHKITKRGQNVTFRCDPISEHNRLYWYRQTLGQGPEFLTYFQNEAQLEKSRLLSDRFSAERPKGSFSTLEIQRTEQGDSAMYLCASRPGGVWSPLHFGNGTRLTVT.

This clonotype showed up many times. This rearrangement joins TRBV11-2 to TRBJ2-3; 7 positions match TRBD2. V shed 3 bases, J shed 4 bases, and the junction held 10 bases outside the gene matches. This CDR3 is built from 16 residues. Germline V gene data show CDR1 as SGHAT and CDR2 as FQNNGV. The CDR3: CASSFRAGTVPDTQYF. CDR3 nucleotide sequence: TGTGCCAGCAGCTTTAGAGCGGGAACTGTCCCAGATACGCAGTATTTT.

The table lists this clonotype with a few counts. The chain recombines TRBV27 with TRBJ1-5; D gene ambiguous. The CDR3 has 16 residues. Germline CDR1 reads MNHEY; CDR2 reads SMNVEV (reference sequence). Deletions cut 2 bases from V and 3 bases from J, with 14 bases between. In DNA, the CDR3 is TGTGCCAGCAGTTTACCCCCCAGCGGACTCAATCAGCCCCAGCATTTT. Amino acid sequence: CASSLPPSGLNQPQHF.

The table lists this clonotype with a few counts. This chain links TRBV29-1 with TRBJ2-7, with TRBD2 matching 9 bases. Germline V lookup: CDR1 SQVTM, CDR2 ANQGSEA. The CDR3 runs 13 residues. The J segment lost 0 bases and the V segment lost 7 bases, leaving 4 bases of the junction unmatched. The CDR3 reads CSAQREDSYEQYF. Written as DNA, the CDR3 is TGCAGCGCCCAGCGGGAGGACTCCTACGAGCAGTACTTC.